The 18 T cell receptor beta chains listed next were all sequenced from one sample in a study of cytomegalovirus exposure and HLA in healthy donors. Both 60 Vbeta primers and 13 Jbeta primers went into the PCR. Repertoires were generated with immunoSEQ multiplex PCR, while TCRdb's copy carries only in-frame clones and drops some. Of more than 150,000 clones listed, roughly 84% were seen once; the top ten hold 0.2% to 0.3%. The sequencing input was PBMCs. The source of these receptors is a girl in the first two years of life in good health and CMV-seronegative.

This sequence joins TRBV20-1 and TRBJ2-5, with D maybe TRBD2 (5 bases). The CDR3 has 11 residues. Trimming left V 2 bases short and J 5 bases short, with 6 bases between. Germline V gene sequence: CDR1 DFQATT, CDR2 SNEGSKA (reference sequence). The CDR3 loop reads CSARLAETQYF. The CDR3 DNA reads as TGCAGTGCTAGACTAGCCGAGACCCAGTACTTC.

V usage is TRBV9 and J usage is TRBJ2-7; 9 bases are a match to TRBD2. This CDR3 is 14 amino acids long. Losses at the gene ends were 3 bases for V and 4 bases for J; bases not matched to a gene: 5. CDR1 SGDLS and CDR2 YYNGEE come from the germline V gene. Here the CDR3 reads CASSETSGLYEQYF. CDR3 nucleotides: TGTGCCAGCAGCGAGACTAGCGGTCTTTACGAGCAGTACTTC. Filled out from reference TRBV9 and TRBJ2-7, the complete variable domain reads DSGVTQTPKHLITATGQRVTLRCSPRSGDLSVYWYQQSLDQGLQFLIQYYNGEERAKGNILERFSAQQFPDLHSELNLSSLELGDSALYFCASSETSGLYEQYFGPGTRLTVT.

The chain is built from TRBV11-2 and TRBJ1-5; the D gene is possibly TRBD1 (6 bases). Trimming took off 5 bases at V and 2 bases at J, with 7 bases between the two ends. The CDR3 runs to 13 residues. The germline V gene has CDR1 SGHAT and CDR2 FQNNGV. CDR3 in DNA: TGTGCCAGCAGCCCAGGGGGCAATCAGCCCCAGCATTTT. It yields the protein CASSPGGNQPQHF.

This clone was picked up one time. V is TRBV30 and J is TRBJ1-3; the match to TRBD1 covers 8 bases. The CDR3 sequence is 15 residues long. With 1 base clipped from V and 0 bases from J, the junction kept 2 bases outside the gene matches. The V gene's germline CDR1 is GTSNPN and CDR2 SVGIG (reference sequence). The CDR3 coding sequence is TGTGCCTGGAGTGCACAGGGGGGCTCTGGAAACACCATATATTTT. Protein: CAWSAQGGSGNTIYF.

The chain recombines TRBV7-3 with TRBJ2-3; 7 positions agree with TRBD2. The CDR3 spans 16 residues. V shed 5 bases and J 0 bases; nucleotides not matched to a gene: 8. CDR1 and CDR2 (germline): SGHTA, FQGTGA. In nucleotides, the CDR3 is TGTGCCAGCAGCGCGACTAGCCCCGCTAGCACAGATACGCAGTATTTT. Encoded protein: CASSATSPASTDTQYF.

The chain employs TRBV19 and TRBJ1-6, with D hard to call. The CDR3 loop spans 12 amino acids. CDR1 LNHDA and CDR2 SQIVND come from the germline V gene (reference sequence). With 3 bases removed from V and 12 bases from J, the gap between germline ends came to 9 bases. The DNA for the CDR3 is TGTGCCAGTAGTATGCGGTTGGAACCCCTCCACTTT. It yields the protein CASSMRLEPLHF.

With respect to this clone: The junction and the germline gene differ at one end; a read error may be behind it. The rearrangement uses TRBV6-5 and TRBJ1-1; the D is unclear. Germline V gene lookup returns CDR1 MNHEY and CDR2 SVGAGI. This CDR3 spans 14 amino acids. The CDR3 DNA follows: TGTGCCAGCAGTTATTTCGGCAGGAACACTGAGGCTTTCTTT. Translated, it gives CASSYFGRNTEAFF.

This clone has only a few counts. The chain joins TRBV5-1 to TRBJ1-2; 8 nucleotides line up with TRBD1. J was trimmed by 4 bases and V by 1 base; bases with no gene match: 3. Germline CDR1 and CDR2: SGHRS and YFSETQ. The CDR3 consists of 14 residues. Here the CDR3 reads CASSLLTGAYGYTF. The CDR3 DNA reads as TGCGCCAGCAGCTTGCTGACAGGGGCCTATGGCTACACCTTC.

The chain carries TRBV5-6 and TRBJ2-5; 10 nucleotides match TRBD2. The J call could be wrong; TRBJ2-7 is a better fit for the DNA end. Looked up from germline, CDR1 is SGHDT and CDR2 is YYEEEE. This CDR3 is 14 amino acids long. Here the CDR3 reads CASSYLAGAYEQYF. As DNA, the CDR3 is TGTGCCAGCAGCTACCTAGCGGGGGCCTACGAGCAGTACTTC.

The V gene is TRBV7-6, the J gene TRBJ1-6; D gene uncertain. This CDR3 contains 12 residues. Between the trimmed V and J ends, which lost 1 base and 9 bases, there was a span of 4 bases. Per the germline V gene, CDR1 is SGHVS and CDR2 is FNYEAQ. The CDR3 region has the DNA TGTGCCAGCAGCTTAGTCGGTTCACCCCTCCACTTT. Translating it yields CASSLVGSPLHF.

V usage is TRBV27 and J usage is TRBJ1-2, with 7 positions matching TRBD1. J gave up 8 bases and V 8 bases, and 23 bases lay outside the gene matches. The CDR3 spans 17 residues. The germline CDR1 and CDR2 sequences are MNHEY and SMNVEV (reference sequence). The chain's CDR3 is CASRGGFDTRGDRGYTF. In DNA, the CDR3 is TGTGCCAGCCGTGGGGGGTTTGATACCAGGGGGGATCGCGGCTACACCTTC.

The gene calls are TRBV30 and TRBJ2-7; TRBD1 matches at 7 bases. J gave up 3 bases and V 4 bases, and 6 bases lay outside the gene matches. Per germline, CDR1 GTSNPN and CDR2 SVGIG (reference sequence). The CDR3 runs to 13 residues. The DNA of the CDR3 is TGTGCCTGGAACCCGGGACAGCGCTACGAGCAGTACTTC. The encoded protein is CAWNPGQRYEQYF. Drawing the rest from reference TRBV30 and TRBJ2-7, the complete variable domain is SQTIHQWPATLVQPVGSPLSLECTVEGTSNPNLYWYRQAAGRGLQLLFYSVGIGQISSEVPQNLSASRPQDRQFILSSKKLLLSDSGFYLCAWNPGQRYEQYFGPGTRLTVT.

The chain combines TRBV5-4 with TRBJ1-2; the match to TRBD1 covers 11 bases. The CDR3 runs 14 residues. Per germline, CDR1 SGHNT and CDR2 YYREEE (reference sequence). The V gene end was trimmed by 4 bases and the J gene end by 4 bases; junction bases not matched to a gene: 3. DNA of the CDR3: TGTGCCAGCAGCCTCGGACAGGGGGCCTATGGCTACACCTTC. It encodes CASSLGQGAYGYTF.

Only a few counts were recorded for this clone. This rearrangement joins TRBV7-6 to TRBJ2-3, with D possibly being TRBD1 (5 bases). V was pared by 4 bases and J by 2 bases, with 13 bases between. CDR1 SGHVS and CDR2 FNYEAQ come from the germline V gene. CDR3 length equals 15 residues. For the CDR3, the DNA is TGTGCCAGCAGCTGGACAACTACATCCACAGATACGCAGTATTTT. It codes for CASSWTTTSTDTQYF.

On this clone itself: Germline and junction disagree at one end, which may indicate a read error. This sequence joins TRBV29-1 and TRBJ2-3; D is unresolved. The CDR3 loop spans 15 amino acids. Germline loops: CDR1 SQVTM, CDR2 ANQGSEA. CDR3 loop: CSVEGHSTVADTRYF. The CDR3 nucleotides read TGCAGCGTTGAAGGACACTCAACCGTCGCAGATACGCGGTATTTT.

The chain employs TRBV16 and TRBJ2-7; D may be TRBD2 (5 bases). In germline, CDR1 is KGHSY, CDR2 FQNENV. Between the trimmed V and J ends, which lost 0 bases and 0 bases, there was a span of 9 bases. The CDR3 loop spans 15 amino acids. The CDR3 nucleotides are TGTGCCAGCAGCCAATCGGAGGTTCCCTCCTACGAGCAGTACTTC. It codes for CASSQSEVPSYEQYF.

This clone was found a few times. Other DNA sequences in this sample translate to the same CDR3. The genes are TRBV4-1 and TRBJ1-1; no definite D call. The CDR3 spans 14 residues. Deletions cut 3 bases from V and 1 base from J, with 9 bases between. Germline V CDR1 and CDR2: MGHRA, YSYEKL. For the CDR3, the DNA is TGCGCCAGCAGCCAGGGCCAAACGAACACTGAAGCTTTCTTT. Translation gives CASSQGQTNTEAFF.

The chain employs TRBV6-6 and TRBJ1-5, with D unclear. Trimming pared 5 bases from V and 0 bases from J, leaving 8 bases between. The CDR3 has 14 residues. Germline-derived CDR1 and CDR2 are MNHNY and SVGAGI (reference sequence). DNA of the CDR3: TGTGCCAGCAGTGCAGGAAATAGCAATCAGCCCCAGCATTTT. This gives the protein CASSAGNSNQPQHF.